This T cell receptor beta chain stems from a study of T cell repertoires in ileal Crohn's disease. Study in general: Thiopurines (11) or anti-TNF agents (approximately 20) were given postoperatively to about half.

Profiling relied on immunoSEQ multiplex PCR, and the TCRdb table lists in-frame clones only, not all of them. The table lists 5,500 to 8,500 clones, around 83% of them singletons. The CDR3 spans 13 residues. The V and J ends lost 2 bases and 1 base respectively, with 5 bases between them. Looked up from germline, CDR1 is MNHEY and CDR2 is SVGAGI. Regarding the study as a whole: Every patient over 26.8% clonality showed endoscopic recurrence. Compared with CD4 T cells, sorted CD8 cells carried more expanded clones.

In the case of this clone: Its antigen remains unidentified.

This TCR came from an adult with Crohn's disease. The specimen sequenced was ileal tissue. The chain links TRBV6-5 to TRBJ1-1; D might be TRBD1 (5 bases). The CDR3 nucleotides are TGTGCCAGCAGTTACAGGGGGAACACTGAAGCTTTCTTT. Its protein is CASSYRGNTEAFF.